The present TCR beta chain was sequenced within a study of blood T cell repertoires in COVID-19. Study as a whole: Sites in the United States, Italy and Spain provided acute and convalescent COVID-19 samples. The cDNA or gDNA used as material had been derived from T cells, B-cell-depleted T cells, or PBMCs.

CDR3 length equals 13 residues. After removal of 5 bases from V and 6 bases from J, the junction contained 5 bases not matched to a gene. CDR1 is MNHEY and CDR2 is SVGAGI in the germline V gene. Only in-frame clones appear in the TCRdb table, and some are missing; sequencing was by immunoSEQ multiplex PCR. The profile shows approximately 200,000 clones, approximately 85% of them singletons. The chain recombines TRBV6-5 with TRBJ1-2; 8 nucleotides align to TRBD1. What was sequenced was peripheral blood. This TCR was recovered from a man aged 35-49 years with acute or convalescent COVID-19. The CDR3 coding sequence is TGTGCCAGCAGTCGGACAGGGACGAATGGCTACACCTTC. Amino acid sequence: CASSRTGTNGYTF.